The rows below give T cell receptor beta chains drawn from one sample of a study of T cell responses to AZD1222 COVID-19 vaccine. Sequencing used immunoSEQ multiplex PCR; TCRdb keeps in-frame clones, though not all of them. The data contain over 110,000 clones, 85% to 95% of them singletons. This material consisted of peripheral blood, taken on day 0 of AZD1222 vaccination. These receptors originate from an adult in good health. CDR3s include the opening cysteine and the closing phenylalanine or tryptophan. Fields, in order: J gene, V gene, clone size, D gene, CDR3 DNA, CDR3 protein. A D gene is named only where the DNA matches it firmly. A clone size is listed for some rows: how often the clone was seen (once, few, many), or a class if it is expanded.

j_gene: TRBJ2-5; v_gene: TRBV12-3/TRBV12-4; abundance: -; d_gene: -; CDR3nt: TGTGCCAGCACTACACCATTAGGGACCCAGTACTTC; CDR3aa: CASTTPLGTQYF
j_gene: TRBJ2-2; v_gene: TRBV3-1/TRBV3-2; abundance: once; d_gene: -; CDR3nt: TGTGCCAGCAGCCTCCAAAGGGGGAGTGGCACCGGGGAGCTGTTTTTT; CDR3aa: CASSLQRGSGTGELFF
j_gene: TRBJ2-3; v_gene: TRBV7-2; abundance: -; d_gene: -; CDR3nt: TGTGCCAGCAGCCCAACCACCGGGACCCCAGCTAATACGCAGTATTTT; CDR3aa: CASSPTTGTPANTQYF
j_gene: TRBJ2-2; v_gene: TRBV9; abundance: -; d_gene: -; CDR3nt: TGTGCCAGCAGGCGAAACACCGGGGAGCTGTTTTTT; CDR3aa: CASRRNTGELFF
j_gene: TRBJ2-3; v_gene: TRBV10-3; abundance: -; d_gene: TRBD2; CDR3nt: TGTGCCATCAGTGAGTTCCGGGAGGAAGATACGCAGTATTTT; CDR3aa: CAISEFREEDTQYF
j_gene: TRBJ1-6; v_gene: TRBV3-1/TRBV3-2; abundance: -; d_gene: -; CDR3nt: TGTGCCAGCAGCCAAGAGGGGCGCGTCCGTAGGTCACCCCTCCACTTT; CDR3aa: CASSQEGRVRRSPLHF
j_gene: TRBJ1-1; v_gene: TRBV4-1; abundance: once; d_gene: -; CDR3nt: TGCGCCAGCAGCCAAGTGGGGATTAACACTGAAGCTTTCTTT; CDR3aa: CASSQVGINTEAFF
j_gene: TRBJ2-1; v_gene: TRBV5-5; abundance: -; d_gene: TRBD1; CDR3nt: TGTGCCAGCAGCCAAATGGGACAGAACAATGAGCAGTTCTTC; CDR3aa: CASSQMGQNNEQFF
j_gene: TRBJ2-3; v_gene: TRBV5-1; abundance: -; d_gene: TRBD2; CDR3nt: TGCGCCAGCAGCTTGGTGGCTTCTAGCGGGGGCCTTAGCACAGATACGCAGTATTTT; CDR3aa: CASSLVASSGGLSTDTQYF
j_gene: TRBJ1-2; v_gene: TRBV19; abundance: -; d_gene: -; CDR3nt: TGTGCCAGTAGTACCTCCCGACGGGTGCAAGGAGGTGGCTACACCTTC; CDR3aa: CASSTSRRVQGGGYTF
j_gene: TRBJ2-7; v_gene: TRBV10-2; abundance: -; d_gene: TRBD1; CDR3nt: TGCGCCAGCAGCCGCTCACCAGGGACAGGGGGCAGGTACGAGCAGTACTTC; CDR3aa: CASSRSPGTGGRYEQYF
j_gene: TRBJ1-4; v_gene: TRBV12-3/TRBV12-4; abundance: -; d_gene: -; CDR3nt: TGTGCCAGCAGTTTTAAAGGAGGGGAAAGGGCTTTT; CDR3aa: CASSFKGGERAF
j_gene: TRBJ1-2; v_gene: TRBV10-3; abundance: -; d_gene: -; CDR3nt: TGTGCCATCAGTGAGCGGACGGACCATGGCTACACCTTC; CDR3aa: CAISERTDHGYTF
j_gene: TRBJ1-2; v_gene: TRBV5-1; abundance: once; d_gene: TRBD1; CDR3nt: TGCGCCAGCAGCTTCACAGGGGTTGATGGCTACACCTTC; CDR3aa: CASSFTGVDGYTF
j_gene: TRBJ2-7; v_gene: TRBV4-1; abundance: -; d_gene: TRBD2; CDR3nt: TGCGCCAGCAGCCAGACTAGCGGAAGCTCCTACGAGCAGTACTTC; CDR3aa: CASSQTSGSSYEQYF
j_gene: TRBJ2-1; v_gene: TRBV13; abundance: -; d_gene: -; CDR3nt: TGTGCCAGCAGCCCAGAAAGAAATGAGCAGTTCTTC; CDR3aa: CASSPERNEQFF
j_gene: TRBJ2-5; v_gene: TRBV6-5; abundance: -; d_gene: -; CDR3nt: TGTGCCAGCAACCCCTCAGGGGTGGAGACCCAGTACTTC; CDR3aa: CASNPSGVETQYF
j_gene: TRBJ1-1; v_gene: TRBV25-1; abundance: -; d_gene: -; CDR3nt: TGTGCCAGCAGTGAACAGACCCACACTGAAGCTTTCTTT; CDR3aa: CASSEQTHTEAFF
j_gene: TRBJ2-3; v_gene: TRBV7-3; abundance: few; d_gene: TRBD2; CDR3nt: TGTGCCAGCAGTCAAGGCGGGAGGGGTCTTACAGATACGCAGTATTTT; CDR3aa: CASSQGGRGLTDTQYF
j_gene: TRBJ1-2; v_gene: TRBV18; abundance: -; d_gene: TRBD1; CDR3nt: TGTGCCAGCTCACCAGGGACAGGGCATGGCTACACCTTC; CDR3aa: CASSPGTGHGYTF
j_gene: TRBJ2-7; v_gene: TRBV3-1/TRBV3-2; abundance: -; d_gene: TRBD2; CDR3nt: TGTGCCAGCAGCCAGACTTGGCGGGGGGACTACGAGCAGTACTTC; CDR3aa: CASSQTWRGDYEQYF
j_gene: TRBJ1-1; v_gene: TRBV2; abundance: -; d_gene: -; CDR3nt: TGTGCCAGCAGAAGTCCTGCGGGGAACACTGAAGCTTTCTTT; CDR3aa: CASRSPAGNTEAFF
j_gene: TRBJ1-2; v_gene: TRBV27; abundance: -; d_gene: TRBD1; CDR3nt: TGTGCCAGCAGTTTATCGGCAGGGGGCGACTATGGCTACACCTTC; CDR3aa: CASSLSAGGDYGYTF
j_gene: TRBJ2-5; v_gene: TRBV27; abundance: -; d_gene: -; CDR3nt: TGTGCCAGCAGGCGTCGAGGGGAAGAGACCCAGTACTTC; CDR3aa: CASRRRGEETQYF
j_gene: TRBJ1-2; v_gene: TRBV5-5; abundance: -; d_gene: -; CDR3nt: TGTGCCAGCAGCTTCTTGGGGGTAAACTATGGCTACACCTTC; CDR3aa: CASSFLGVNYGYTF
j_gene: TRBJ2-7; v_gene: TRBV6-5; abundance: -; d_gene: -; CDR3nt: TGTGCCAGCAGGGGGCGTGGTGCTAGGGCCTACGAGCAGTACTTC; CDR3aa: CASRGRGARAYEQYF
j_gene: TRBJ2-5; v_gene: TRBV7-2; abundance: -; d_gene: -; CDR3nt: TGTGCCAGCAGCTTAGATCCCGGGTTGGAGACCCAGTACTTC; CDR3aa: CASSLDPGLETQYF
j_gene: TRBJ1-2; v_gene: TRBV4-1; abundance: -; d_gene: -; CDR3nt: TGCGCCAGCAGCCCTGATTCGGGACGACTAAACTATGGCTACACCTTC; CDR3aa: CASSPDSGRLNYGYTF
j_gene: TRBJ2-1; v_gene: TRBV9; abundance: -; d_gene: TRBD1; CDR3nt: TGTGCCAGCAGCCCTTCCGGGACAGGGGGCGAGGAGCAGTTCTTC; CDR3aa: CASSPSGTGGEEQFF
j_gene: TRBJ2-1; v_gene: TRBV18; abundance: -; d_gene: -; CDR3nt: TGTGCCAGCTCACCCAGTCAGTCTTACAATGAGCAGTTCTTC; CDR3aa: CASSPSQSYNEQFF
j_gene: TRBJ2-2; v_gene: TRBV9; abundance: -; d_gene: TRBD1; CDR3nt: TGTGCCAGCAGCTTACCGGGACAGGGGTCTACGAACACCGGGGAGCTGTTTTTT; CDR3aa: CASSLPGQGSTNTGELFF
j_gene: TRBJ1-1; v_gene: TRBV11-2; abundance: -; d_gene: -; CDR3nt: TGTGCCAGCAGCTTAGGGCAGGGAGGTTGGAACACTGAAGCTTTCTTT; CDR3aa: CASSLGQGGWNTEAFF
j_gene: TRBJ1-4; v_gene: TRBV6-5; abundance: -; d_gene: -; CDR3nt: TGTGCCAGCAGTTACGGGCAAGGGTACGGAGAAAAACTGTTTTTT; CDR3aa: CASSYGQGYGEKLFF
j_gene: TRBJ2-5; v_gene: TRBV7-9; abundance: -; d_gene: -; CDR3nt: TGTGCCAGCAGCTCCTGGACAGAAGAGACCCAGTACTTC; CDR3aa: CASSSWTEETQYF
j_gene: TRBJ2-7; v_gene: TRBV4-1; abundance: -; d_gene: -; CDR3nt: TGCGCCAGCAGCCAAGTTCACGGCCTCTACGAGCAGTACTTC; CDR3aa: CASSQVHGLYEQYF
j_gene: TRBJ1-6; v_gene: TRBV4-1; abundance: -; d_gene: TRBD1; CDR3nt: TGCGCCAGCAGCCAACGACAGGGCGAATCCTATAATTCACCCCTCCACTTT; CDR3aa: CASSQRQGESYNSPLHF
j_gene: TRBJ2-3; v_gene: TRBV19; abundance: -; d_gene: -; CDR3nt: TGTGCCAGTAGTAGGATTGCGGGGTGGGCAGATACGCAGTATTTT; CDR3aa: CASSRIAGWADTQYF
j_gene: TRBJ2-7; v_gene: TRBV11-2; abundance: -; d_gene: TRBD1; CDR3nt: TGTGCCAGCAGCCTCGACAGGGCGGGCGAGCAGTACTTC; CDR3aa: CASSLDRAGEQYF
j_gene: TRBJ2-7; v_gene: TRBV7-8; abundance: few; d_gene: -; CDR3nt: TGTGCCAGCAGCCTCACGGCCTACGAGCAGTACTTC; CDR3aa: CASSLTAYEQYF
j_gene: TRBJ1-3; v_gene: TRBV5-1; abundance: -; d_gene: TRBD1; CDR3nt: TGCGCCAGCAGCTTGCCTCGACAGGGGATTGGAAACACCATATATTTT; CDR3aa: CASSLPRQGIGNTIYF